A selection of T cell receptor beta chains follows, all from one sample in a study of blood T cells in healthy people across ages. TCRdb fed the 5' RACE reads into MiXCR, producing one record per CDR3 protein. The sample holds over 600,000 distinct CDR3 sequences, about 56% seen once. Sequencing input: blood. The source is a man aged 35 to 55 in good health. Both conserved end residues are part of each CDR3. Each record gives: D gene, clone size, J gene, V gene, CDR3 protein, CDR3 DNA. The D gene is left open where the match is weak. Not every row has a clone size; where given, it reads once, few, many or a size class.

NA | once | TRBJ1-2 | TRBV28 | CASSFLGVDYGYTF | TGTGCCAGCAGTTTTCTGGGGGTGGACTATGGCTACACCTTC
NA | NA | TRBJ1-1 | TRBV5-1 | CASSLVRGMGTEAFF | TGCGCCAGCAGCTTGGTACGGGGGATGGGCACTGAAGCTTTCTTT
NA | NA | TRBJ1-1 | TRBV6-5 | CASSYTAARETFF | TGTGCCAGCAGTTACACGGCAGCACGAGAAACTTTCTTT
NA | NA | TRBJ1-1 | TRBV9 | CASSVLPRQVDTEAFF | TGTGCCAGCAGCGTATTGCCAAGACAGGTCGATACTGAAGCTTTCTTT
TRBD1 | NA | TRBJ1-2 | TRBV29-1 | CSVEQDRGKDGYTF | TGCAGCGTCGAACAGGACAGGGGGAAGGATGGCTACACCTTC
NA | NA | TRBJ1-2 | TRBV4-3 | CASSQDRGAQTYGYTF | TGCGCCAGCAGCCAAGATAGGGGGGCCCAGACCTATGGCTACACCTTC
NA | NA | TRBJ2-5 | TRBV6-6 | CASSYPNSETQYF | TGTGCCAGCAGTTACCCCAACTCAGAGACCCAGTACTTC
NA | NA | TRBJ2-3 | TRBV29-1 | CSVGSPTERTDTQYF | TGCAGCGTTGGGTCCCCGACCGAGCGCACAGATACGCAGTATTTT
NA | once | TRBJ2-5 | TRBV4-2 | CASSQTFSDETQSF | TGTGCCAGCAGCCAAACTTTTAGTGACGAGACCCAGTCCTTC
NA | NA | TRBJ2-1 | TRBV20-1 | CSAQDPPRNEQFF | TGCAGTGCTCAGGACCCTCCCCGGAATGAGCAGTTCTTC
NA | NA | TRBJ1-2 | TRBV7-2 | CASSPAQLHGYTF | TGTGCCAGCAGCCCCGCGCAGCTCCATGGCTACACCTTT
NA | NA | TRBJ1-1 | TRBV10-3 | CAISESGVGANTEAFF | TGTGCCATCAGTGAGTCTGGGGTGGGAGCGAACACTGAAGCTTTCTTT
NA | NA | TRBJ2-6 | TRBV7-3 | CASSPHVASGANVLTF | TGTGCCAGCAGCCCGCACGTGGCCTCTGGGGCCAACGTCCTGACTTTC
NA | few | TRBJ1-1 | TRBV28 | CASSLRVGEAFF | TGTGCCAGCAGTCTCAGGGTTGGTGAAGCTTTCTTT
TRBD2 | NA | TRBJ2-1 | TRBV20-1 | CSARDMRGAYNEQFF | TGCAGTGCTAGAGATATGCGGGGGGCATACAATGAGCAGTTCTTC
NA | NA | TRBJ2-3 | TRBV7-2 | CASTLFLLGGLTDTQYF | TGTGCCAGCACCCTTTTCCTTCTTGGTGGGCTCACAGATACGCAGTATTTT
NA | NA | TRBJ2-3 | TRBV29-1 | CSVDFTGTYTDTQYF | TGCAGCGTTGATTTTACAGGGACCTACACAGATACGCAGTATTTT
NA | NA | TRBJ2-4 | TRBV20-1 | CSASDPKNIQYF | TGCAGTGCCTCGGACCCCAAAAACATTCAGTACTTC
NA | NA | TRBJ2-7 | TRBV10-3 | CAISRQENDEQYF | TGTGCCATCAGTCGACAGGAAAACGACGAGCAGTACTTC
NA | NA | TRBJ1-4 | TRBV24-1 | CATEGTTNEKLFF | TGTGCCACCGAGGGGACAACTAATGAAAAACTGTTTTTT
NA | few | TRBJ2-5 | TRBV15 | CATSRVGTGRETQYF | TGTGCCACCAGCAGAGTAGGCACAGGGAGGGAGACCCAGTACTTC
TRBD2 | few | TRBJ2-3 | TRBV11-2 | CASSSWDYPVVDTQYF | TGTGCCAGCAGCTCATGGGACTACCCGGTGGTGGATACGCAGTATTTT
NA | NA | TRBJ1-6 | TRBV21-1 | CASSKVRGKHSPLHF | TGTGCCAGCAGCAAAGTTCGTGGCAAGCATTCACCCCTCCACTTT
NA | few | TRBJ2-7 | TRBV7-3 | CASSVDSKNEQYF | TGTGCCAGCAGCGTAGATAGTAAGAACGAGCAGTACTTC
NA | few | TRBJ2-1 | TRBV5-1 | CASSLAVSGEQFF | TGCGCCAGCAGCTTGGCTGTGTCGGGAGAGCAGTTCTTC
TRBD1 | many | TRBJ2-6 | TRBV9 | CASSVGTVDRGANVLTF | TGTGCCAGCAGCGTTGGGACAGTCGATCGAGGGGCCAACGTCCTGACTTTC
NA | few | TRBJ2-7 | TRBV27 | CASSTIGTEYEQYF | TGTGCCAGCAGTACCATCGGGACTGAGTACGAGCAGTACTTC
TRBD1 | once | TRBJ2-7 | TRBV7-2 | CASSYQTGGSYEQYF | TGTGCCAGCAGTTACCAGACAGGGGGTTCCTACGAGCAGTACTTC
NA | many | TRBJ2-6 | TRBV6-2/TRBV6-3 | CASSSFARTRNSGANVLTF | TGTGCCAGCAGTTCCTTCGCCCGGACACGTAACTCTGGGGCCAACGTCCTGACTTTC
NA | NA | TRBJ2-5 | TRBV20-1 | CSARTGRSQETQYF | TGCAGTGCTAGAACCGGCAGGAGCCAAGAGACCCAGTACTTC
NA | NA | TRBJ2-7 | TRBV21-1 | CASSREGRHSYNEQYF | TGTGCCAGCAGCAGGGAGGGGAGACACTCCTACAATGAGCAGTACTTC
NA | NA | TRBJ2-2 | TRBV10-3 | CAISESGDDTGELFF | TGTGCCATCAGTGAGTCCGGGGACGACACCGGGGAGCTGTTTTTT
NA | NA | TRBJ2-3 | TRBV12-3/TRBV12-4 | CASSFEGWPPKADTQYF | TGTGCCAGCAGTTTTGAGGGCTGGCCCCCGAAGGCAGATACGCAGTATTTT
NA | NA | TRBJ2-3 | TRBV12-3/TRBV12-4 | CASSLFGDTQYF | TGTGCCAGCAGTTTATTTGGAGATACGCAGTATTTT
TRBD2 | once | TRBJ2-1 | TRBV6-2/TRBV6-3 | CASSKKAGESSYNEQFF | TGTGCCAGCAGTAAAAAAGCGGGGGAAAGCTCCTACAATGAGCAGTTCTTC
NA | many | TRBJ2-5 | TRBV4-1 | CASSHTGSQETQYF | TGCGCCAGCAGCCATACCGGGTCACAAGAGACCCAGTACTTC
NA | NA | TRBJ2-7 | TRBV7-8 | CASSPRPGSVGEQYF | TGTGCCAGCAGCCCTAGGCCGGGATCGGTTGGCGAGCAGTACTTC
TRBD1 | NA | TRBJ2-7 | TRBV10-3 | CAISGGTGMDEQYF | TGTGCCATCAGTGGGGGGACAGGGATGGACGAGCAGTACTTC
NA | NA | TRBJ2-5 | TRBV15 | CATSRVFAETQYF | TGTGCCACCAGCAGAGTGTTTGCCGAGACCCAGTACTTC
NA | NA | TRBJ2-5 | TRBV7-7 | CASSPIAETQYF | TGTGCCAGCAGCCCGATAGCGGAGACCCAGTACTTC
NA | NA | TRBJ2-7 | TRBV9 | CASSVGHRVYEQYF | TGTGCCAGCAGCGTAGGGCACAGGGTCTACGAGCAGTACTTC
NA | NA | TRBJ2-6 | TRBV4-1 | CASSQPDSGANVLTF | TGCGCCAGCAGCCAACCAGACTCTGGGGCCAACGTCCTGACTTTC
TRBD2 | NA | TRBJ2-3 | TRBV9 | CASSVPSSGGLTDTQYF | TGTGCCAGCAGCGTCCCGAGTAGCGGGGGGCTCACAGATACGCAGTATTTT